What follows are 25 T cell receptor beta chains derived from one specimen sequenced in a study of blood T cell repertoires in COVID-19. The method was immunoSEQ multiplex PCR; TCRdb's version includes in-frame clones alone and lacks a portion of them. The sample includes approximately 90,000 clones, roughly 88% of them seen just once. The specimen was peripheral blood. The receptors here all came from an elderly woman with active or convalescent COVID-19.

The chain recombines TRBV5-1 with TRBJ2-3, with a weak D call TRBD1 (6 bases). This CDR3 has 15 residues. Trimming removed 1 base at V and 2 bases at J, with 11 bases between. In germline, CDR1 is SGHRS, CDR2 YFSETQ. In nucleotides, the CDR3 is TGCGCCAGCAGCTTGACAGGGATTCCCACAGATACGCAGTATTTT. It yields the protein CASSLTGIPTDTQYF.

This chain joins TRBV6-6 and TRBJ2-3; 8 bases line up with TRBD1. CDR1 and CDR2 (germline): MNHNY, SVGAGI (reference sequence). The CDR3 contains 13 residues. Unmatched junction bases numbered 1, after V lost 6 bases and J lost 2 bases. The CDR3 DNA follows: TGTGCCAGCAGGACAGGGGACACAGATACGCAGTATTTT. It specifies CASRTGDTDTQYF.

The chain has TRBV4-3 and TRBJ2-3; D call uncertain. V gave up 4 bases and J gave up 2 bases, with 7 bases separating them. Germline V gives CDR1 LGHNA, CDR2 YSLEER. This CDR3 region has 13 residues. The CDR3 sequence is CASSPFPTDTQYF. The CDR3 nucleotides are TGCGCCAGCAGCCCATTTCCCACAGATACGCAGTATTTT.

This clone was detected only once. V is TRBV7-2 and J is TRBJ1-6; the D gene is possibly TRBD1 (5 bases). The CDR3 loop spans 16 amino acids. Germline V gives CDR1 SGHTA, CDR2 FQGNSA. The ends were cut back, 3 bases at V and 12 bases at J, with 21 bases in the middle. CDR3 sequence: CASSFIHPSRGGPLHF. In DNA, the CDR3 is TGTGCCAGCAGCTTTATTCACCCTTCGAGGGGAGGACCCCTCCACTTT. The complete variable domain, with remaining parts taken from reference TRBV7-2 and TRBJ1-6, reads GAGVSQSPSNKVTEKGKDVELRCDPISGHTALYWYRQSLGQGLEFLIYFQGNSAPDKSGLPSDRFSAERTGGSVSTLTIQRTQQEDSAVYLCASSFIHPSRGGPLHFGNGTRLTVT.

This chain joins TRBV28 and TRBJ2-3; TRBD2 aligns across 9 bases. Trimming removed 3 bases from V and 0 bases from J; junction bases left unmatched: 10. The CDR3 spans 18 residues. Germline CDR1 reads MDHEN; CDR2 reads SYDVKM. CDR3 in amino acids: CASSFSPGGRGSTDTQYF. CDR3 sequence (DNA): TGTGCCAGCAGTTTTAGCCCTGGCGGGAGGGGGAGCACAGATACGCAGTATTTT.

V and J are TRBV7-6 and TRBJ2-5; 9 nucleotides match TRBD2. J lost 10 bases, V lost 0 bases, and 3 bases had no gene match. This CDR3 comprises 13 residues. Germline assignment: CDR1 SGHVS and CDR2 FNYEAQ. The CDR3 is CASSLAAGGNQYF. The CDR3, as DNA: TGTGCCAGCAGCTTAGCTGCGGGGGGGAACCAGTACTTC.

This clone was observed a single time. The genes are TRBV27 and TRBJ1-5, with D perhaps TRBD1 (5 bases). Germline values: CDR1 MNHEY, CDR2 SMNVEV (reference sequence). V was shortened by 6 bases and J by 1 base, with 7 bases between the two germline ends. This CDR3 spans 13 amino acids. CDR3 protein: CASRGASNQPQHF. The CDR3 bases are TGTGCCAGCAGAGGGGCAAGCAATCAGCCCCAGCATTTT.

The gene calls are TRBV7-8 and TRBJ1-6; no clear D. The CDR3 length is 13 residues. V shed 5 bases and J shed 13 bases, with 15 bases lying between them. In germline, CDR1 is SGHVS, CDR2 FQNEAQ. DNA for the CDR3: TGTGCCAGCAGCCCCGGGGTATTAGGGCCCCTCCACTTT. It yields the protein CASSPGVLGPLHF.

The chain couples TRBV7-2 to TRBJ1-1, with 10 bases lining up with TRBD1. The CDR3 is 16 residues long. CDR1 and CDR2 (germline): SGHTA, FQGNSA. V shed 5 bases, J shed 10 bases, and the junction held 16 bases outside the gene matches. CDR3 in amino acids: CASSPHIRDRGKGAFF. The CDR3 nucleotides are TGTGCCAGCAGCCCACACATCCGGGACAGGGGTAAAGGAGCTTTCTTT. Full variable domain (remainder filled in from reference TRBV7-2 and TRBJ1-1): GAGVSQSPSNKVTEKGKDVELRCDPISGHTALYWYRQSLGQGLEFLIYFQGNSAPDKSGLPSDRFSAERTGGSVSTLTIQRTQQEDSAVYLCASSPHIRDRGKGAFFGQGTRLTVV.

The rearrangement uses TRBV3-1 (or the pseudogene TRBV3-2) and TRBJ2-7; 8 bases map to TRBD1. The CDR3 loop spans 14 amino acids. From germline, CDR1 is LGHDT and CDR2 YNNKEL (reference sequence). After removal of 3 bases from V and 1 base from J, the junction contained 2 bases not matched to a gene. The CDR3 nucleotides read TGTGCCAGCAGCCAGCGACAGGGGTCCTACGAGCAGTACTTC. Its protein product is CASSQRQGSYEQYF.

The chain is built from TRBV10-1 and TRBJ2-7, with 11 bases identical to TRBD1. The germline gives CDR1 WNHNN, CDR2 SYGVQD (reference sequence). The CDR3 sequence is 15 residues long. V lost 2 bases, J lost 5 bases, and 5 bases stayed unmatched. The CDR3 DNA follows: TGCGCCAGCAGTGAGGGGACAGGGGGGAAGGACGAGCAGTACTTC. Translation: CASSEGTGGKDEQYF.

J is TRBJ2-2 and V is TRBV19; D unclear. This CDR3 region has 16 residues. Germline V gives CDR1 LNHDA, CDR2 SQIVND (reference sequence). V was shortened by 3 bases and J by 0 bases, with 11 bases between the two germline ends. The CDR3 region is CASSIMYSPNTGELFF. CDR3 in DNA: TGTGCCAGTAGTATCATGTACAGCCCGAACACCGGGGAGCTGTTTTTT. Full variable domain (rest looked up from reference TRBV19 and TRBJ2-2): DGGITQSPKYLFRKEGQNVTLSCEQNLNHDAMYWYRQDPGQGLRLIYYSQIVNDFQKGDIAEGYSVSREKKESFPLTVTSAQKNPTAFYLCASSIMYSPNTGELFFGEGSRLTVL.

The V call is TRBV15, the J call TRBJ1-2; TRBD1 matches 7 bases. The germline gives CDR1 LNHNV, CDR2 YYDKDF (reference sequence). The CDR3 runs to 15 residues. V lost 2 bases to trimming and J lost 2 bases; unmatched junction nucleotides: 5. CDR3 loop: CATSRTGTVNYGYTF. CDR3 coding DNA: TGTGCCACCAGCAGAACCGGGACAGTGAACTATGGCTACACCTTC.

There are a few counts of this clone. The chain joins TRBV27 to TRBJ2-7; D is undetermined. CDR3 length: 13 residues. Germline V gene lookup returns CDR1 MNHEY and CDR2 SMNVEV (reference sequence). Trimming left V 8 bases short and J 1 base short, with 12 bases between. The CDR3 loop is CASRRLLSYEQYF. DNA for the CDR3: TGTGCCAGCCGGCGACTTCTATCCTACGAGCAGTACTTC.

This sequence joins TRBV6-2 or TRBV6-3 and TRBJ1-5; 7 bases fit TRBD1. Trimming took 4 bases from V and 4 from J; bases not matched to a gene: 4. This CDR3 is built from 14 residues. Germline CDR1 reads MNHEY; CDR2 reads SVGEGT. The CDR3 region has the DNA TGTGCCAGCAGTTCCACAGGGGTAAATCAGCCCCAGCATTTT. Residues: CASSSTGVNQPQHF.

The V gene is TRBV20-1, the J gene TRBJ1-1; 8 bases align to TRBD1. This CDR3 is 11 amino acids long. Germline lookup yields CDR1 DFQATT and CDR2 SNEGSKA (reference sequence). J lost 11 bases, V lost 1 base, and 3 bases had no gene match. The CDR3 bases are TGCAGTGCTAGAGGGACAGGGTTGGCTTTCTTT. This codes for CSARGTGLAFF.

The rearrangement links TRBV28 to TRBJ2-5; D is undetermined. This CDR3 contains 12 residues. Trimming pared 2 bases from V and 7 bases from J, leaving 8 bases between. Germline V lookup: CDR1 MDHEN, CDR2 SYDVKM. CDR3 sequence (DNA): TGTGCCAGCAGTTTACTAGGCAGGACCCAGTACTTC. This encodes CASSLLGRTQYF.

CDR3 DNA sequence: TGTGCCAGTAGCACAATCACTGGACTAGCGGGCGAGCAGTACTTC. It codes for CASSTITGLAGEQYF. This rearrangement joins TRBV19 to TRBJ2-7; 11 positions agree with TRBD2. V was clipped by 6 bases and J by 6 bases; unmatched bases: 10. The CDR3 length is 15 residues. From germline, CDR1 is LNHDA and CDR2 SQIVND (reference sequence).

The chain recombines TRBV5-1 with TRBJ1-1; TRBD1 matches at 11 bases. This CDR3 comprises 14 residues. Per the germline V gene, CDR1 is SGHRS and CDR2 is YFSETQ. V lost 0 bases, J lost 11 bases, and 6 bases stayed unmatched. For the CDR3, the DNA is TGCGCCAGCAGCTTGGACGGACAGGGGGCAGAGGCTTTCTTT. It codes for CASSLDGQGAEAFF.

The rearrangement joins TRBV6-2 or TRBV6-3 to TRBJ1-2; 8 nucleotides agree with TRBD1. This CDR3 comprises 15 residues. The V and J ends lost 7 bases and 4 bases, in that order; junction bases with no gene match: 11. CDR1 and CDR2 (germline): MNHEY, SVGEGT. The CDR3 sequence: CASTPWTGTVYGYTF. CDR3 bases: TGTGCCAGCACCCCCTGGACAGGGACCGTCTATGGCTACACCTTC.

The V and J genes are TRBV5-4 and TRBJ1-1; D gene uncertain. V lost 2 bases to trimming and J lost 1 base, with 12 bases between them. This CDR3 has 15 amino acids. Germline values: CDR1 SGHNT, CDR2 YYREEE (reference sequence). CDR3 coding DNA: TGTGCCAGCAGCTTTGGTGCGGGAAAGAACACTGAAGCTTTCTTT. Its protein product is CASSFGAGKNTEAFF.

V usage is TRBV5-4 and J usage is TRBJ2-5; 15 bases fit TRBD2. The CDR3 is 18 amino acids. The V gene's germline CDR1 is SGHNT and CDR2 YYREEE (reference sequence). J gave up 2 bases and V 4 bases, and 9 bases lay outside the gene matches. CDR3 DNA sequence: TGTGCCAGCAGCCGGGGGGGACTAGCGGGAGGTCGTCAAGAGACCCAGTACTTC. This encodes CASSRGGLAGGRQETQYF.

The chain uses TRBV28 and TRBJ2-7, with a tentative D call TRBD1 (6 bases). The germline V gene has CDR1 MDHEN and CDR2 SYDVKM. V lost 5 bases, J lost 5 bases, and 16 bases lay in between. The CDR3 is made up of 14 amino acids. CDR3 protein: CASSTLGQSHEQYF. Here the CDR3 DNA reads TGTGCCAGCAGTACCCTTGGACAGTCCCACGAGCAGTACTTC.

The V and J genes are TRBV5-8 and TRBJ2-7; D is perhaps TRBD2 (7 bases). V was pared by 2 bases and J by 6 bases, with 15 bases between. This CDR3 spans 14 amino acids. In germline, CDR1 is SGHTS, CDR2 YDEGEE. CDR3 nucleotide sequence: TGTGCCAGCAGCTTTCGGGGGGCGAACAGCGAGCAGTACTTC. It codes for CASSFRGANSEQYF.

The chain recombines TRBV3-1 (or the pseudogene TRBV3-2) with TRBJ2-1, with TRBD2 matching over 8 bases. Germline lookup yields CDR1 LGHDT and CDR2 YNNKEL (reference sequence). The CDR3 sequence is 16 residues long. Losses at the gene ends were 5 bases for V and 4 bases for J; bases not matched to a gene: 10. The CDR3 protein is CASSIGVGRGYNEQFF. CDR3 bases: TGTGCCAGCAGCATAGGGGTCGGGAGGGGATACAATGAGCAGTTCTTC.